This T cell receptor (beta chain) was captured by sequencing in a study of cytomegalovirus exposure and HLA in healthy donors. For the study at large: Within the Caucasian-associated ancestry cluster were around 81% of the roughly 430 genotyped donors.

Researchers ran the PCR with 60 Vbeta and 13 Jbeta primers. The repertoire was sequenced with immunoSEQ multiplex PCR; TCRdb's copy has only in-frame clones and lacks some. The table includes about 140,000 clones, almost 80% detected once. As regards this clone: Its specificity is unknown.

CDR3 length equals 15 residues. V trimming: 5 bases; J trimming: 3 bases; junction bases outside the gene matches: 6. The germline gives CDR1 LNHDA, CDR2 SQIVND (reference sequence). Notes on the study in general: TCR beta V- and J-gene trimming, according to a later analysis, was linked to a missense DCLRE1C variant.

Sequences were obtained from PBMCs. V usage is TRBV19 and J usage is TRBJ1-3; TRBD1 matches 8 bases. This sequence was found in a man between 18 and 29 years old in good health and CMV-seronegative. Written as DNA, the CDR3 is TGTGCCAGTAGTTTCACAGGGGGAGGTGGAAACACCATATATTTT. Protein: CASSFTGGGGNTIYF.